The 20 T cell receptor beta chains presented below share a single source sample, sequenced in a study of blood T cells in healthy people across ages (dated by TCRdb to 2013 to 2016). The library was prepared using 5' RACE. The run used an Illumina HiSeq 2500. The second PCR ran for roughly 6 to 11 cycles and used a J-beta primer mix along with a sample-barcoded 5' primer. TCRdb's own reprocessing of the public reads used fastp at Q25 and MiXCR and kept productive beta chains. Merged by CDR3 protein, the rows form single entries marked with the most common genes and DNA. Here the sample has approximately 320,000 distinct CDR3 sequences; roughly a quarter occur a single time. The ten largest clones represent 29% of the sample. Sample: blood. These receptors were obtained from a woman aged 70-85 years in good health.

The CDR3 region has the DNA TGTGCCAGCAGCTTAGAACGGCAACCCTACAATGAGCAGTTCTTC. Its translation: CASSLERQPYNEQFF. The gene calls are TRBV5-5 and TRBJ2-1; no definite D call. Trimming took 2 bases from V and 2 from J, leaving 11 bases between them. The CDR3 totals 15 residues. Germline V CDR1 and CDR2: SGHKS, YYEKEE (reference sequence).

This clonotype was counted only a few times. The CDR3 reads CASSLALILVASSYNEQFF. The CDR3 nucleotides read TGTGCCAGCAGCTTGGCCCTCATACTAGTCGCGAGCTCCTACAATGAGCAGTTCTTC. This rearrangement joins TRBV5-8 to TRBJ2-1; TRBD2 is a possible D gene (5 bases). Trimming cost V 0 bases and J 0 bases, with 19 bases left between them. This CDR3 is built from 19 residues. Germline CDR1 is SGHTS and CDR2 is YDEGEE.

This rearrangement joins TRBV20-1 to TRBJ1-1; TRBD1 is a possible D gene (6 bases). Trimming stripped 4 bases from V and 10 bases from J, with 16 bases between. The CDR3 runs 12 residues. From germline, CDR1 is DFQATT and CDR2 SNEGSKA (reference sequence). The CDR3 DNA sequence: TGCAGTGCTATGGAACAGGGATTATCAGCTTTCTTT. Translation: CSAMEQGLSAFF.

As for this clonotype: A read error may explain this, as a much larger clone is one base away. This chain uses TRBV4-1 with TRBJ2-4; 7 bases agree with TRBD2. CDR3 length: 14 residues. CDR1 MGHRA and CDR2 YSYEKL come from the germline V gene. The chain's CDR3 is CAGSQVGGLNIQYF. The CDR3, as DNA: TGCGCCGGCAGCCAGGTGGGGGGGTTAAACATTCAGTACTTC.

The chain is built from TRBV3-1 and TRBJ2-5, with no clear D. Near its end, the DNA agrees better with TRBJ2-1, so the J call may be wrong. The CDR3 totals 11 residues. The germline gives CDR1 LGHDT, CDR2 YNNKEL (reference sequence). CDR3 DNA sequence: TGTGCCAGCAGCCAAGGGGTTGAGCAGTTCTTC. It translates to CASSQGVEQFF.

This clonotype has at least ten counts. The chain links TRBV10-3 to TRBJ2-4, with 7 bases identical to TRBD1. This CDR3 spans 19 amino acids. CDR1 ENHRY and CDR2 SYGVKD come from the germline V gene. The trim removed 3 bases at V and 0 bases at J, leaving 14 bases unmatched. In DNA, the CDR3 is TGTGCCATCAGTGAAGCCCCCGGGACAGACGATCTAGCCAAAAACATTCAGTACTTC. Its protein is CAISEAPGTDDLAKNIQYF.

Concerning this clonotype itself: One junction end disagrees with the germline gene, perhaps due to a read error. The rearrangement joins TRBV6-6 to TRBJ2-1; D ambiguous. From germline, CDR1 is MNHNY and CDR2 SVGAGI (reference sequence). The CDR3 extends over 16 amino acids. CDR3 loop: CASSYPQPVEYKEQFF. The DNA for the CDR3 is TGTGCCAGCAGTTACCCCCAACCAGTGGAATACAAAGAGCAGTTCTTC.

This clonotype was seen once. The chain links TRBV5-1 to TRBJ2-5; D is perhaps TRBD1 (6 bases). Germline CDR1 is SGHRS and CDR2 is YFSETQ. The CDR3 runs 15 residues. V gave up 6 bases and J gave up 0 bases, with 15 bases separating them. CDR3 nucleotides: TGCGCCAGCACCAAATCCCGGGACAACCAAGAGACCCAGTACTTC. This sequence encodes CASTKSRDNQETQYF.

Concerning this clonotype itself: This could be a read error, since a much larger clone is one nucleotide away. This sequence joins TRBV10-3 and TRBJ2-7, with TRBD1 as a possible D gene (6 bases). The V gene's germline CDR1 is ENHRY and CDR2 SYGVKD. CDR3 size: 13 residues. CDR3 sequence (DNA): TGTGTCATCAGGGGTGGCGGGTCCTACGAGCAGTACTTC. Translated: CVIRGGGSYEQYF.

Only a few counts were recorded for this clonotype. The chain combines TRBV5-5 with TRBJ2-6; weak D call: TRBD1 (5 bases). Germline CDR1 reads SGHKS; CDR2 reads YYEKEE (reference sequence). Deletions cut 4 bases from V and 0 bases from J, with 14 bases between. CDR3 size: 17 residues. The CDR3 region is CASSQDRSLSGANVLTF. CDR3 sequence (DNA): TGTGCCAGCAGCCAAGACAGATCACTCTCTGGGGCCAACGTCCTGACTTTC.

This clonotype appeared many times. The V gene is TRBV21-1, the J gene TRBJ2-1; the D call in the table, TRBD2, was not verified against the DNA. TRBV21-1 is classified as a pseudogene. This CDR3 region has 15 residues. As DNA, the CDR3 is TGTGCCAGCAGCAATAAGCGGGGTTCCCCCAATGAGCAGTTCTTC. Its translation: CASSNKRGSPNEQFF.

The chain has TRBV7-8 and TRBJ1-4, with D tentatively TRBD1 (5 bases). V dropped 1 base and J dropped 0 bases, with 9 bases sitting between them. This CDR3 has 16 amino acids. Germline V lookup: CDR1 SGHVS, CDR2 FQNEAQ. The CDR3 sequence is CASSLGKGTTNEKLFF. CDR3 nucleotides: TGTGCCAGCAGCTTAGGAAAGGGGACAACTAATGAAAAACTGTTTTTT.

With respect to this clonotype: Since a much larger clone is just one base distant, this may be a read error. The chain combines TRBV29-1 with TRBJ2-6; TRBD1 might be the D (5 bases). The CDR3 totals 14 residues. Germline V CDR1 and CDR2: SQVTM, ANQGSEA. The chain's CDR3 is CSVESLSGANVPTF. CDR3 DNA: TGCAGCGTTGAATCCCTCTCTGGGGCCAACGTCCCGACTTTC.

Worth noting for this clonotype: A read error may account for a junction end that differs from germline. This chain uses TRBV14 with TRBJ2-1; 12 nucleotides line up with TRBD2. The germline gives CDR1 SGHDN, CDR2 FVKESK. There are 15 residues in the CDR3. This CDR3 reads CAGSQGLAGWDEQFF. CDR3 coding DNA: TGTGCCGGCAGCCAGGGACTAGCGGGTTGGGATGAGCAGTTCTTC.

This clonotype was observed a handful of times. The chain combines TRBV21-1 with TRBJ2-1. TRBV21-1 is a documented pseudogene. CDR3 size: 16 residues. CDR3 amino acids: CASSITDVSSCNEQFF. The CDR3 nucleotides are TGTGCCAGCAGCATCACAGACGTAAGTAGTTGCAATGAGCAGTTCTTC.

The CDR3 here is CASSVASGRGNTIYF. CDR3 nucleotide sequence: TGTGCCAGCAGCGTAGCATCAGGGCGTGGAAACACCATATATTTT. This chain joins TRBV9 and TRBJ1-3, with a tentative D call TRBD1 (5 bases). This CDR3 is 15 amino acids long. Trimming took off 0 bases at V and 3 bases at J, with 10 bases between the two ends. The germline V gene encodes CDR1 SGDLS and CDR2 YYNGEE.

This clonotype has more than one count but fewer than ten. This chain joins TRBV24-1 and TRBJ2-1; 8 bases agree with TRBD2. V was pared by 3 bases and J by 7 bases, with 13 bases of the junction left unmatched. Germline lookup yields CDR1 KGHDR and CDR2 SFDVKD. This CDR3 comprises 17 residues. For the CDR3, the DNA is TGTGCCACCAGTGATAAACCACTAGCGGACGACGGGAATGAGCAGTTCTTC. It is translated as CATSDKPLADDGNEQFF.

This sequence joins TRBV6-2 or TRBV6-3 and TRBJ2-3; 8 nucleotides match TRBD2. V dropped 8 bases and J dropped 5; count of bases not matched to a gene: 6. There are 13 residues in the CDR3. Germline V gene data show CDR1 as MNHEY and CDR2 as SVGEGT. The CDR3 loop is CASVRGGRDTQYF. In DNA, the CDR3 is TGTGCCAGCGTCCGGGGGGGCCGAGATACGCAGTATTTT.

This clonotype was detected a few times. This chain links TRBV2 with TRBJ1-6; 8 bases align to TRBD1. Germline CDR1 and CDR2: SNHLY and FYNNEI. The CDR3 has 14 amino acids. Losses at the gene ends were 8 bases for V and 9 bases for J; bases not matched to a gene: 9. CDR3 region: CASQGQAGGSPLHF. The CDR3 DNA follows: TGTGCCAGCCAGGGACAGGCCGGGGGTTCACCCCTCCACTTT.

The chain combines TRBV29-1 with TRBJ2-3; D perhaps matches TRBD2 (6 bases). The CDR3 is 12 amino acids. The V end was cut by 4 bases, the J end by 4 bases, with 9 bases between. CDR1 SQVTM and CDR2 ANQGSEA come from the germline V gene. The CDR3 nucleotides read TGCAGCGTTGTGAGGGAGGCAGATACGCAGTATTTT. Translating gives CSVVREADTQYF.